These T cell receptor beta chains were read from a single sample in a study of blood T cell repertoires in COVID-19. Assay: immunoSEQ multiplex PCR; the TCRdb copy retains only in-frame clones and omits some. The sample shows about 210,000 clones, 65% to 90% of them seen only once. Source material: peripheral blood. The receptors originated from a woman between 70 and 85 years old with COVID-19, enrolled during active disease. CDR3s include the opening cysteine and the closing phenylalanine or tryptophan. The order of the fields is CDR3 protein, J gene, V gene.

CASSQNSYEQYF,TRBJ2-7,TRBV11-3
CAWSGASGTSYNEQFF,TRBJ2-1,TRBV30
CASSEAGRRDGYTF,TRBJ1-2,TRBV19
CASSQRGERYEQYF,TRBJ2-7,TRBV6-2/TRBV6-3
CASRGTGANSPLHF,TRBJ1-6,TRBV11-1
CASSLAGAAGGQETQYF,TRBJ2-5,TRBV11-3
CASSVTGSPYNEQFF,TRBJ2-1,TRBV9
CASSYRQGHGYTF,TRBJ1-2,TRBV6-5
CASSTRGRYEQYF,TRBJ2-7,TRBV6-5
CASSERQGRYEQYF,TRBJ2-7,TRBV27
CASRYNRVENYGYTF,TRBJ1-2,TRBV2
CASSGRDKEQFF,TRBJ2-1,TRBV21-1
CATSGVKQGSSNNSPLHF,TRBJ1-6,TRBV24-1
CASSATTGTAGELFF,TRBJ2-2,TRBV11-3
CASSKVLPTWGRGYGYTF,TRBJ1-2,TRBV21-1
CASREDRSNYGYTF,TRBJ1-2,TRBV2
CASSPPPGVLNTEAFF,TRBJ1-1,TRBV27
CASSLGLAVTDTQYF,TRBJ2-3,TRBV5-4
CASNEINTEAFF,TRBJ1-1,TRBV6-5
CASSSGAVTYYNEQFF,TRBJ2-1,TRBV11-2
CASSPRGGEEQYF,TRBJ2-7,TRBV14
CAWSLRQGAYSYGYTF,TRBJ1-2,TRBV30
CASTRQVDEKLFF,TRBJ1-4,TRBV25-1
CASSSLWTASSGNTIYF,TRBJ1-3,TRBV19
CASSVGTGLSGYTF,TRBJ1-2,TRBV19
CASSLAAGMAYEQYF,TRBJ2-7,TRBV7-7
CASSFRTSGGQTQYF,TRBJ2-5,TRBV28
CASSFWGREAFF,TRBJ1-1,TRBV27
CASSSLTGENTEAFF,TRBJ1-1,TRBV5-1
CASSSEAGGRWETQYF,TRBJ2-5,TRBV5-4
CASSVSNAEAFF,TRBJ1-1,TRBV3-1/TRBV3-2
CAISQGGANTGELFF,TRBJ2-2,TRBV10-3
CASSPAGAGSGANVLTF,TRBJ2-6,TRBV5-4
CASSYSMRRQGPNTEAFF,TRBJ1-1,TRBV6-2/TRBV6-3
CASSYYDSHETQYF,TRBJ2-5,TRBV6-5
CATSRHTYGYTF,TRBJ1-2,TRBV15
CASSRGTARTEAFF,TRBJ1-1,TRBV5-8
CASSVGGAGGRTGNTIYF,TRBJ1-3,TRBV9
CASSPGSHF,TRBJ1-1,TRBV19